This TCR beta chain was identified during a study of blood T cell repertoires in COVID-19. Only a few counts were recorded for this clone. In germline, CDR1 is KGHDR, CDR2 SFDVKD. Trimming at V came to 4 bases and at J to 7 bases, leaving 10 bases not matched to a gene. The CDR3 spans 16 residues. In the original processing: Estimation of nucleated cell counts was performed using reference gene primer amplification. Clones were sequenced by immunoSEQ multiplex PCR, and TCRdb holds only the in-frame ones, with some missing. Clone size and the V and J calls come from that table; the DNA yielded D and trimming. Found here are tens of thousands of clones, approximately 77% of them singletons; the top ten hold around 2.3%. Patients at the Seattle site were enrolled during active infection and followed longitudinally.

The specimen was peripheral blood. The rearrangement uses TRBV24-1 and TRBJ1-5; 9 bases are a match to TRBD1. The TCR originated in a man between 65 and 80 years old with COVID-19, enrolled during active disease. The CDR3 DNA is TGTGCCACCAGTGAAGAGGGACAGGGAGGAGGGCAGCCCCAGCATTTT. Amino acid sequence: CATSEEGQGGGQPQHF.